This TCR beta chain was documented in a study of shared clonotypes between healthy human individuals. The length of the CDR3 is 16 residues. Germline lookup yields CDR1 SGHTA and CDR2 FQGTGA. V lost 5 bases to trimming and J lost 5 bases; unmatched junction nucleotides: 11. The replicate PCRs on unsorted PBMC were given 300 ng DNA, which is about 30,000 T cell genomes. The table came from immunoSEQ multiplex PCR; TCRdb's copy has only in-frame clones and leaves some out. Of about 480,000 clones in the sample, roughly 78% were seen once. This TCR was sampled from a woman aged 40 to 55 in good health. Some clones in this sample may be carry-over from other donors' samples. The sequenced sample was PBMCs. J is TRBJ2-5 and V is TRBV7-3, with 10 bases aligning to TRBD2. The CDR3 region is CASSPNLAGEMETQYF. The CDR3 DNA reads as TGTGCCAGCAGCCCAAACCTAGCGGGAGAAATGGAGACCCAGTACTTC.